This T cell receptor (beta chain) was identified in a study of blood T cells in healthy people across ages (dated by TCRdb to between 2015 and 2017). In the study overall: In model experiments, template switching captured about one uniquely barcoded TCR beta cDNA molecule for every two T cells. To track age-related changes in TCR beta repertoire diversity, the study relied on deep sequencing normalized with unique cDNA molecular identifiers. Four age groups were formed from the donors: young (average about 15 years), middle-aged (approximately 40), aged (62) and long-lived (82). To avoid experimental bias, donors of different ages were distributed randomly across sequencing lanes. The study analyzed two additional independent replicas of 1 million unique cDNA reads from the same blood draw for two donors, one aged 18 to 30 and one aged 80 or older.

General study outcomes and caveats: Because the CMV infection status of the donors was unknown, age-related changes in expanded clonotypes may potentially have been confounded. The percentage of naive T cells measured by flow cytometry correlated strongly with observed TCR beta diversity. Conclusive comparison of naive and antigen-experienced compartments was prevented by the profiling of bulk unsorted PBMCs. As age increased, observed TCR beta diversity per million T cells dropped in a roughly linear way, and a significant reduction was already evident by age approximately 40. Compared with the aged group, more naive CD4+ T cells, fewer expanded clones and increased TCR diversity were shown by the long-lived group, suggesting age selection. Total diversity estimates from one million sequenced T cells were considered lower bounds and underestimates.

CDR1 MNHNY and CDR2 SVGAGI are derived from the germline V gene (reference sequence). The CDR3 goes from the cysteine to the phenylalanine over 14 residues. The entry retains the CDR3 DNA only, 42 bases that are in frame from base 1. V and J are truncated by 1 base and 4 bases respectively, leaving an intervening sequence of 10 bases. This clonotype was seen repeatedly, ten times or more. Its antigen is still unknown. No much larger clone is present one base from it, and per-base qualities are unavailable. Systemically healthy Caucasian individuals from Russia, over 30 in total and aged about 6 to 100 years, were included as donors. Each donor gave ten milliliters of peripheral blood, collected into EDTA-treated Vacutainer tubes. Ficoll-Paque density-gradient centrifugation was used to isolate PBMCs, with at least 6.5 million per sample. Trizol reagent was used to extract total RNA from PBMCs, with at least 6 micrograms per sample. Naive CD45RAhigh/CD27high T cell percentages were measured by flow cytometry on a PBMC aliquot from every donor.

Receptor amplification or capture employed 5' RACE. The instrument given in TCRdb is Illumina HiSeq 2500. A second PCR of roughly 7 to 11 cycles was performed with a sample-barcoded 5' primer and a J-beta primer mix. Each TCR beta cDNA molecule received a unique molecular identifier from a template-switch 5' adaptor carrying 12 random nucleotides. Each sample yielded at least 3 million CDR3-containing paired-end reads. First-strand cDNA synthesis was performed from all RNA using the Mint cDNA synthesis kit, with priming by a TRBC-specific oligonucleotide. Following uracil-DNA glycosylase treatment, all cDNA underwent a first 18-cycle PCR with the universal primers M1SS and BC2_uni_R. The authors' analysis ran thus. For normalization, 1 million high-quality reads, each with a distinct molecular identifier, were randomly selected from each sample. Instead of being binned into consensus sequences, reads with shared molecular identifiers were discarded. MiTCR, set to a Q25 quality threshold and the strictest error-elimination algorithm, was used for CDR3 identification, clonotype clustering and error correction. A nonparametric unseen species model using Euler transformation provided a lower-bound estimate of total TCR beta diversity. TCRdb applied fastp at Q25 and MiXCR to the public reads, then kept only in-frame beta chains. CDR3 protein sequences are deduplicated, and each keeps its most common genes and DNA. These V and J calls rely on TCRdb rather than the paper's analysis. The sample contains 800,000 to 950,000 distinct CDR3 sequences, around 36% of them found a single time. The biggest ten clones account for roughly 13% of the sample.

This clonotype originated in a man aged 18 to 29 in good health. The sample comprised blood. The chain is encoded by TRBV6-6 joined to TRBJ2-5; the D gene is not confidently resolved. The DNA reads TGTGCCAGCAGTTACTTAGGTCGTATAGAGACCCAGTACTTC. This encodes CASSYLGRIETQYF.